This TCR beta chain was captured in a study of T cell responses to AZD1222 COVID-19 vaccine. This clone was observed a single time. From germline, CDR1 is SGHVS and CDR2 FQNEAQ. Trimming cost V 4 bases and J 6 bases; bases outside gene matches: 11. The CDR3 consists of 16 residues. Data came from immunoSEQ multiplex PCR; TCRdb stores just in-frame clones and leaves some out. The repertoire includes 150,000 to 200,000 clones, about 91% of them detected once, and 1% to 1.5% sits in the top ten. The chain carries TRBV7-8 and TRBJ1-5; 8 nucleotides agree with TRBD1. This specimen was peripheral blood, taken 28 days after the second AZD1222 dose. The sequence derives from an adult who received the AZD1222 COVID-19 vaccine. This chain's CDR3 is CASSSRLGQGSQPQHF. In DNA, the CDR3 is TGTGCCAGCAGCTCCCGCTTAGGACAGGGCAGTCAGCCCCAGCATTTT.